The T cell receptor (beta chain) under discussion was sequenced for a study of T cell repertoires in cytomegalovirus infection. Overall study results and limits: Clonotypes of TCR beta that were HLA-C-restricted and CMV-specific dominated the ex vivo response.

This clonotype was seen once. Antigen unknown. With 5 bases clipped from V and 5 bases from J, the junction kept 10 bases outside the gene matches. Germline lookup yields CDR1 SGHAT and CDR2 FQNNGV. CDR3 length: 15 residues. TCRdb passed the reads through MiXCR, listing each CDR3 protein once. The sample carries a few hundred thousand distinct CDR3 sequences, roughly 43% recorded once. The rearrangement uses TRBV11-2 and TRBJ2-5; 8 nucleotides agree with TRBD1. This receptor was obtained from a human donor in good health (CMV status not recorded). Some clones in this sample may be carry-over from other donors' samples. Sequenced material: cultured PBMCs, taken from culture after CMV antigen stimulation. This CDR3 is CASSTRQGPGETQYF. For the CDR3, the DNA is TGTGCCAGCAGCACGAGACAGGGGCCGGGGGAGACCCAGTACTTC.